This T cell receptor (beta chain) emerged from a study of blood T cell repertoires in COVID-19. Study summary: T cells, B-cell-depleted T cells, or PBMCs provided the cDNA or gDNA that served as material.

Under the authors' procedure: It was from reference gene primer amplification that nucleated cell counts were estimated. Here immunoSEQ multiplex PCR was the method, and the copy in TCRdb shows in-frame clones only, minus some. V, J and clone size were drawn from that table, and D and trimming were deduced from the DNA. Of roughly 250,000 clones listed, 82% are singletons. V was clipped by 5 bases and J by 4 bases; unmatched bases: 4. Germline V CDR1 and CDR2: SNHLY, FYNNEI. The CDR3 runs 13 residues. The clonotype was recovered from a woman older than 75 with active or convalescent COVID-19. The sequencing input was peripheral blood. The chain is built from TRBV2 and TRBJ1-2, with 7 bases aligning to TRBD1. The CDR3 here is CASSNTGAYGYTF. The CDR3 nucleotides read TGTGCCAGCAGTAATACAGGGGCCTATGGCTACACCTTC.